This TCR beta chain came from a study of shared clonotypes between healthy human individuals. Only CD45RO-negative cells positively selected for CCR7 counted as naive CD8 cells, so terminally differentiated effector memory CD45RA+ cells were excluded. Profiling relied on immunoSEQ multiplex PCR, and the TCRdb table lists in-frame clones only, not all of them. The sample holds 1.5 million to 2.5 million clones; approximately 95% are singletons and the top ten take under 1.5%. Material: naive CD8+ T cells sorted from blood. This receptor was taken from a man younger than 30 in good health.

As DNA, the CDR3 is TGTGCCAGCAGCGCTATGAACACTGAAGCTTTCTTT. Its protein is CASSAMNTEAFF. The chain has TRBV7-9 and TRBJ1-1; D gene ambiguous. CDR3 length: 12 residues. Trimming pared 5 bases from V and 0 bases from J, leaving 4 bases between. Looked up from germline, CDR1 is SEHNR and CDR2 is FQNEAQ (reference sequence).